A selection of T cell receptor beta chains follows, all from one sample in a study of cytomegalovirus exposure and HLA in healthy donors. Clones were read by immunoSEQ multiplex PCR, and TCRdb kept only the in-frame ones, dropping some. The sample gives fewer than 150,000 clones, about 75% of which show up once; under 4.5% is in the top ten. Sequenced sample: PBMCs. Source of these receptors: a man younger than 35 in good health and CMV-seronegative. The CDR3 runs from the conserved cysteine through the conserved F or W. The D gene is left open where the match is weak. The size of a clone is reported for some rows only, either as once, few or many, or as a class for expanded clones.

d_gene	v_gene	abundance	j_gene	CDR3nt	CDR3aa
-	TRBV7-9	-	TRBJ1-3	TGTGCCAGCAGCTATCAGGGAGGCCGAAACACCATATATTTT	CASSYQGGRNTIYF
-	TRBV27	-	TRBJ2-7	TGTGCCAGCAGTTTCGATAGCTCCTACGAGCAGTACTTC	CASSFDSSYEQYF
-	TRBV7-8	-	TRBJ1-1	TGTGCCAGCAGCCGTTGGTCCGACATCTACAGCTTGGGAGCTTTCTTT	CASSRWSDIYSLGAFF
-	TRBV5-6	-	TRBJ1-2	TGTGCCAGCAGCTTGGGTTTCGGGTTAAATGGCTACACCTTC	CASSLGFGLNGYTF
-	TRBV7-7	-	TRBJ2-1	TGTGCCAGCAGCCCTGATGGAGGCGCCCCCTACAATGAGCAGTTCTTC	CASSPDGGAPYNEQFF
TRBD1	TRBV4-1	-	TRBJ1-5	TGCGCCAGCAGCCTCGGGACAGGGGCCCGACCCCAGCATTTT	CASSLGTGARPQHF
-	TRBV30	-	TRBJ1-4	TGTGCCTGGAGTCAGGCGGGGACCGAAAAACTGTTTTTT	CAWSQAGTEKLFF
-	TRBV15	once	TRBJ2-1	TGTGCCACCAGCACCCTGGACAGTTACAATGAGCAGTTCTTC	CATSTLDSYNEQFF
-	TRBV5-1	-	TRBJ1-1	TGCGCCAGCAGCTTGGCCCGGGAGATGAACACTGAAGCTTTCTTT	CASSLAREMNTEAFF
TRBD1	TRBV19	-	TRBJ2-3	TGTGCCAGTAGTATAAGGACAGGGGGAAGCACAGATACGCAGTATTTT	CASSIRTGGSTDTQYF
-	TRBV7-7	-	TRBJ1-4	TGTGCCAGCAGCTTAGGGGGTGGGGCTGAAAAACTGTTTTTT	CASSLGGGAEKLFF
-	TRBV27	-	TRBJ2-5	TGTGCCAGCAGTTTGGGGCGGGGACAAGAGACCCAGTACTTC	CASSLGRGQETQYF
TRBD1	TRBV7-2	-	TRBJ2-1	TGTGCCAGCAGGAGAATGTCCCGGGACAGGTCCTCCAATGAGCAGTTCTTC	CASRRMSRDRSSNEQFF
TRBD1	TRBV2	-	TRBJ2-1	TGTGCCAGCACGCACTTAGGGGGCTTGTACCAGTTCTTC	CASTHLGGLYQFF
-	TRBV19	-	TRBJ2-7	TGTGCCAGTAGTATTTCCACCTACCCCTACGAGCAGTACTTC	CASSISTYPYEQYF
-	TRBV28	once	TRBJ2-3	TGTGCCATCCACCGCGGGACGCCCGAAAGTGATACGCAGTATTTT	CAIHRGTPESDTQYF
-	TRBV28	once	TRBJ2-3	TGTGCCAGTAGTTTATACGAAGGAGGCGCAGATACGCAGTATTTT	CASSLYEGGADTQYF
TRBD2	TRBV11-2	-	TRBJ2-3	TGTGCCAGCAGCTTAGTCGTTCTAGCGGGAGGGTCTGGTACGCAGTATTTT	CASSLVVLAGGSGTQYF
-	TRBV29-1	-	TRBJ2-3	TGCAGCGCCCTATTAGCAAATACGCAGTATTTT	CSALLANTQYF
-	TRBV6-1	-	TRBJ2-7	TGTGCCATAAGAGAAGTGAGTGCCTACGAGCAGTACTTC	CAIREVSAYEQYF
TRBD2	TRBV6-6	few	TRBJ2-2	TGTGCCAGCAGTTACGGCGGTAGCGGGAGGGCCGGGGAGCTGTTTTTT	CASSYGGSGRAGELFF
TRBD1	TRBV27	-	TRBJ2-3	TGTGCCAGCAGTTTATCCTTGCGGCAGGGGGCAGATACGCAGTATTTT	CASSLSLRQGADTQYF
TRBD1	TRBV18	-	TRBJ2-7	TGTGCCAGCTCCTGGACAGGGGAACACGAGCAGTACTTC	CASSWTGEHEQYF
TRBD2	TRBV12-5	-	TRBJ2-7	TGTGCTAGTGCCCCAGGCGGGAGTAGAGTCTACGAGCAGTACTTC	CASAPGGSRVYEQYF
-	TRBV27	-	TRBJ2-1	TGTGCCAGCAGTTTTACGGTGAATGAGCAGTTCTTC	CASSFTVNEQFF
-	TRBV9	-	TRBJ1-1	TGTGCCAGCAGCGCGAGGCTCCTCCGCACTGAAGCTTTCTTT	CASSARLLRTEAFF
-	TRBV4-2	-	TRBJ1-3	TGTGCCAGCAGCCAAGATTTAGGGGTCTCTGGAAACACCATATATTTT	CASSQDLGVSGNTIYF
TRBD1	TRBV5-4	few	TRBJ2-3	TGTGCCAGCAGTCGGAGACAGGGGACAGATACGCAGTATTTT	CASSRRQGTDTQYF
-	TRBV7-9	-	TRBJ1-2	TGTGCCAGCAGCGCCGACAGATTCTATGGCTACACCTTC	CASSADRFYGYTF
-	TRBV18	-	TRBJ1-1	TGTGCCAGCTCACCGCAGGAGGGTATGAACACTGAAGCTTTCTTT	CASSPQEGMNTEAFF
TRBD1	TRBV6-7	-	TRBJ2-1	TGTGCCAGCAGTTACTCGAAGGGCGGCTTTAGGCTGACAGGGTATCACAATGAGCAGTTCTTC	CASSYSKGGFRLTGYHNEQFF
-	TRBV7-9	-	TRBJ2-7	TGTGCCAGCAGCTTAGCGGAGGCTGGCTACGAGCAGTACTTC	CASSLAEAGYEQYF
TRBD2	TRBV7-2	-	TRBJ2-1	TGTGCCAGCAGCCAACTAGCGGGAGTTCCCAATGAGCAGTTCTTC	CASSQLAGVPNEQFF
-	TRBV19	-	TRBJ1-5	TGTGCCAGTGGGTGGGGGGGCCAACAGCCCCAGCATTTT	CASGWGGQQPQHF
-	TRBV6-1	-	TRBJ2-1	TGTGCCAGCAGTGAATCCCCAGATTTGGCCTACAATGAGCAGTTCTTC	CASSESPDLAYNEQFF
TRBD2	TRBV4-1	-	TRBJ2-1	TGCGCCAGCAGCCAACAAAAGACTAGCGGGGGGATCGATGAGCAGTTCTTC	CASSQQKTSGGIDEQFF
TRBD1	TRBV29-1	once	TRBJ2-7	TGCAGCGTTCGGACCGACAGGGCCGAGCAGTACTTC	CSVRTDRAEQYF
-	TRBV2	once	TRBJ1-2	TGTGCCAGCAGTGAGGATCTTGCCCTAGCAGATGGCTACACCTTC	CASSEDLALADGYTF
-	TRBV7-9	-	TRBJ2-2	TGTGCCAGCAGCTTCAGCAGGGGTAACACCGGGGAGCTGTTTTTT	CASSFSRGNTGELFF
-	TRBV6-5	few	TRBJ1-1	TGTGCCAGCAGTTACTCCACAGGACCAGAAGCTTTCTTT	CASSYSTGPEAFF
TRBD1	TRBV9	-	TRBJ2-1	TGTGCCAGCAACGGATTCGGGACAGGGGGCATCAATGAGCAGTTCTTC	CASNGFGTGGINEQFF
-	TRBV7-3	-	TRBJ2-2	TGTGCCAGCAGCTTATCAACCTCGAGCACCGGGGAGCTGTTTTTT	CASSLSTSSTGELFF
-	TRBV7-2	-	TRBJ2-2	TGTGCCAGCAGCTTTCGGCGGACAAACACCGGGGAGCTGTTTTTT	CASSFRRTNTGELFF
TRBD1	TRBV6-1	-	TRBJ2-7	TGTGCCAGCAGTGATCCCGGGACAGGGATATACGAGCAGTACTTC	CASSDPGTGIYEQYF
-	TRBV28	-	TRBJ2-1	TGTGCCAGCTTAGAGTTAGGGGCGAGCTCCTACAATGAGCAGTTCTTC	CASLELGASSYNEQFF
TRBD1	TRBV2	-	TRBJ1-5	TGTGCCAGCAGTTGGCGGACAGGGGCCACCGATAGCAATCAGCCCCAGCATTTT	CASSWRTGATDSNQPQHF
TRBD1	TRBV27	few	TRBJ1-5	TGTGCCAGCAGTTCACGGACAGGGACGCGATATCAGCCCCAGCATTTT	CASSSRTGTRYQPQHF
TRBD2	TRBV28	-	TRBJ2-7	TGTGCCAGCAGCAGTAGCGGGAGGGTCCCCGGAGAGCAGTACTTC	CASSSSGRVPGEQYF
TRBD1	TRBV30	few	TRBJ2-5	TGTGCCTGGAGGACAGGGACGTACCAAGAGACCCAGTACTTC	CAWRTGTYQETQYF
TRBD2	TRBV11-3	-	TRBJ2-1	TGTGCCAGCAGCGGACTAGCGGGAGTGTACAATGAGCAGTTCTTC	CASSGLAGVYNEQFF
-	TRBV9	-	TRBJ2-7	TGTGCCAGCAGCGTAGATTTGGTCGGGGAGCAGTACTTC	CASSVDLVGEQYF
-	TRBV6-1	once	TRBJ2-3	TGTGCCAGCAGTGAATACCAGCGCGGGAGCACAGATACGCAGTATTTT	CASSEYQRGSTDTQYF
TRBD1	TRBV7-8	few	TRBJ2-7	TGTGCCAGCAGCCTCGGGACAGGGGGTTTCTACGAGCAGTACTTC	CASSLGTGGFYEQYF
-	TRBV2	-	TRBJ2-5	TGTGCCAGCAGTGCCCAGGGTATGTCACGGGAGACCCAGTACTTC	CASSAQGMSRETQYF
-	TRBV7-9	-	TRBJ2-3	TGTGCCAGCAGCTTCGTAGTCTCAGATACGCAGTATTTT	CASSFVVSDTQYF
TRBD2	TRBV7-2	-	TRBJ2-3	TGTGCCAGCAGCTTAGAAGCGGGAGGGGATACGCAGTATTTT	CASSLEAGGDTQYF